These 25 T cell receptor beta chains were sequenced from one sample in a study of cytomegalovirus exposure and HLA in healthy donors. Clones were sequenced by immunoSEQ multiplex PCR, and TCRdb holds only the in-frame ones, with some missing. Counted here are 150,000 to 200,000 clones, roughly 89% occurring once; the ten biggest clones make up 4% to 4.5%. The sample was PBMCs. Receptors originate from a man younger than 35 in good health and CMV-seropositive.

The chain combines TRBV6-4 with TRBJ2-5, with D tentatively TRBD2 (6 bases). V was shortened by 4 bases and J by 2 bases, with 20 bases between the two germline ends. CDR1 MRHNA and CDR2 SNTAGT come from the germline V gene. This CDR3 contains 17 residues. CDR3 sequence reads: CASSVGGTGGKQETQYF. The CDR3 region has the DNA TGTGCCAGCAGTGTTGGTGGTACAGGAGGGAAACAAGAGACCCAGTACTTC.

This sequence joins TRBV29-1 and TRBJ1-1; no clear D. The CDR3 runs to 13 residues. The V end lost 4 bases, the J end lost 4 bases, and 13 bases lay between the germline ends. Per germline, CDR1 SQVTM and CDR2 ANQGSEA. For the CDR3, the DNA is TGCAGCGTTGTCTATCAGGTTGGCACTGAAGCTTTCTTT. It encodes CSVVYQVGTEAFF.

The chain has TRBV14 and TRBJ2-1; 8 bases align to TRBD2. With 4 bases clipped from V and 0 bases from J, the junction kept 2 bases outside the gene matches. CDR1 is SGHDN and CDR2 is FVKESK in the germline V gene. CDR3 length: 15 amino acids. The CDR3 reads CASSPGGVSYNEQFF. CDR3 in DNA: TGTGCCAGCAGCCCCGGGGGGGTCTCCTACAATGAGCAGTTCTTC.

For this clone: At the DNA level, this CDR3 is encoded by other sequences in the same sample as well. J is TRBJ1-1 and V is TRBV6-1; D may be TRBD1 (6 bases). In germline, CDR1 is MNHNS, CDR2 SASEGT. The CDR3 has 13 residues. V dropped 6 bases and J dropped 1 base, with 9 bases sitting between them. The CDR3, as DNA: TGTGCCAGCAGCTTGGACAGGAACACTGAAGCTTTCTTT. Translation: CASSLDRNTEAFF.

The V gene is TRBV18, the J gene TRBJ2-7, with 13 nucleotides matching TRBD2. From germline, CDR1 is KGHSH and CDR2 LQKENI. V was pared by 5 bases and J by 2 bases, with 3 bases of the junction left unmatched. The CDR3 extends over 15 amino acids. CDR3 coding DNA: TGTGCCAGCTCAGGGACTAGCGGGACCCCCTACGAGCAGTACTTC. This encodes CASSGTSGTPYEQYF.

Here the CDR3 reads CASSIDTSHEQFF. The CDR3 DNA sequence: TGTGCCAGCAGTATTGATACTTCCCATGAGCAGTTCTTC. This chain connects TRBV5-6 to TRBJ2-1, with D unclear. The CDR3 is 13 residues long. Germline V gene data show CDR1 as SGHDT and CDR2 as YYEEEE. V was cut by 5 bases and J by 8 bases, with 14 bases left in between. The whole variable domain, filled in from reference TRBV5-6 and TRBJ2-1, reads DAGVTQSPTHLIKTRGQQVTLRCSPKSGHDTVSWYQQALGQGPQFIFQYYEEEERQRGNFPDRFSGHQFPNYSSELNVNALLLGDSALYLCASSIDTSHEQFFGPGTRLTVL.

This chain's CDR3 is CASSSPTGTGLWGEQYF. CDR3 in DNA: TGTGCCAGCAGCTCCCCTACCGGGACAGGGTTGTGGGGCGAGCAGTACTTC. This chain links TRBV7-9 with TRBJ2-7; TRBD1 aligns across 9 bases. CDR1 SEHNR and CDR2 FQNEAQ come from the germline V gene (reference sequence). This CDR3 comprises 17 residues. V shed 4 bases, J shed 6 bases, and the junction held 16 bases outside the gene matches.

The V and J genes are TRBV10-3 and TRBJ2-7, with D maybe TRBD1 (5 bases). Germline V gene lookup returns CDR1 ENHRY and CDR2 SYGVKD. The V gene lost 10 bases and the J gene lost 3 bases, with 19 bases spanning the gap. The CDR3 spans 14 residues. The CDR3, as DNA: TGTGCCACGTCAGATATCGCAGGGAACTACGAGCAGTACTTC. Encoded protein: CATSDIAGNYEQYF.

The gene calls are TRBV4-2 and TRBJ2-1, with a possible D match to TRBD2 (6 bases). This CDR3 is 15 amino acids long. The germline gives CDR1 LGHNA, CDR2 YNFKEQ. The ends were cut back, 0 bases at V and 5 bases at J, with 11 bases in the middle. The CDR3 is CASSQDSASDNEQFF. CDR3 nucleotide sequence: TGTGCCAGCAGCCAAGATTCAGCTAGCGACAATGAGCAGTTCTTC.

The V call is TRBV7-8, the J call TRBJ2-1; the D gene is possibly TRBD2 (6 bases). V lost 6 bases, J lost 0 bases, and 15 bases lay in between. The CDR3 runs 16 residues. The germline V gene encodes CDR1 SGHVS and CDR2 FQNEAQ. CDR3 sequence: CASRFSGGSSYNEQFF. As DNA, the CDR3 is TGTGCCAGCAGATTTAGCGGAGGGAGCTCCTACAATGAGCAGTTCTTC.

The chain recombines TRBV5-1 with TRBJ2-3, with a weak D call TRBD2 (6 bases). The length of the CDR3 is 15 residues. V was cut by 7 bases and J by 1 base, with 16 bases left in between. Germline CDR1 and CDR2: SGHRS and YFSETQ. CDR3 residues: CASGGSGGRTDTQYF. The CDR3 DNA is TGCGCCAGCGGGGGGAGTGGAGGCCGCACAGATACGCAGTATTTT.

The rearrangement uses TRBV6-5 and TRBJ2-7; TRBD2 agrees at 7 bases. This CDR3 is built from 16 residues. The germline V gene encodes CDR1 MNHEY and CDR2 SVGAGI. The V gene end was trimmed by 0 bases and the J gene end by 4 bases; junction bases not matched to a gene: 9. The CDR3 DNA follows: TGTGCCAGCAGTTACTCGAGGCTAGCGGAACAGTACGAGCAGTACTTC. It specifies CASSYSRLAEQYEQYF.

This chain connects TRBV6-6 to TRBJ2-7; 9 bases fit TRBD2. This CDR3 region has 13 residues. Losses at the gene ends were 7 bases for V and 4 bases for J; bases not matched to a gene: 5. CDR1 and CDR2 from the germline V gene are MNHNY and SVGAGI (reference sequence). The DNA of the CDR3 is TGTGCCAGCAATCGAGCGGGGGGTTACGAGCAGTACTTC. Translating it yields CASNRAGGYEQYF.

This clone was seen a single time. This chain joins TRBV5-1 and TRBJ2-2, with 16 bases matching TRBD2. Germline lookup yields CDR1 SGHRS and CDR2 YFSETQ. CDR3 size: 17 residues. Trimming cost V 6 bases and J 4 bases; bases outside gene matches: 6. As DNA, the CDR3 is TGCGCCAGCAACTCCGGGACTAGCGGGAGGGGCACCGGGGAGCTGTTTTTT. This sequence encodes CASNSGTSGRGTGELFF.

This chain joins TRBV7-9 and TRBJ2-5; D is perhaps TRBD2 (6 bases). Trimming cost V 1 base and J 1 base, with 7 bases left between them. The CDR3 spans 14 residues. The germline gives CDR1 SEHNR, CDR2 FQNEAQ (reference sequence). DNA for the CDR3: TGTGCCAGCAGCTTAGAGCGGGCCCAAGAGACCCAGTACTTC. This gives the protein CASSLERAQETQYF.

Comments on this clone: One end of the junction is discordant with germline, which a read error may explain. The chain couples TRBV28 to TRBJ2-7; the match to TRBD2 covers 8 bases. Germline V gene lookup returns CDR1 MDHEN and CDR2 SYDVKM. CDR3 length: 12 residues. The CDR3 here is CASSPPSGRRDF. The DNA for the CDR3 is TGTGCCAGCAGCCCCCCGAGCGGGAGAAGGGACTTC.

The rearrangement joins TRBV4-2 to TRBJ2-7; D is possibly TRBD1 (6 bases). Trimming pared 3 bases from V and 5 bases from J, leaving 14 bases between. The CDR3 is 14 amino acids. Germline lookup yields CDR1 LGHNA and CDR2 YNFKEQ. Here the CDR3 reads CASSQETGIHEQYF. The CDR3, as DNA: TGTGCCAGCAGCCAGGAGACAGGAATCCACGAGCAGTACTTC.

The chain combines TRBV5-5 with TRBJ2-7, with 7 bases that match TRBD2. V was pared by 0 bases and J by 3 bases, with 6 bases of the junction left unmatched. There are 15 residues in the CDR3. Germline CDR1 reads SGHKS; CDR2 reads YYEKEE (reference sequence). The CDR3, as DNA: TGTGCCAGCAGCTTGGCGGGGACTATCCACTACGAGCAGTACTTC. This encodes CASSLAGTIHYEQYF. The complete variable domain, with remaining parts taken from reference TRBV5-5 and TRBJ2-7, reads DAGVTQSPTHLIKTRGQQVTLRCSPISGHKSVSWYQQVLGQGPQFIFQYYEKEERGRGNFPDRFSARQFPNYSSELNVNALLLGDSALYLCASSLAGTIHYEQYFGPGTRLTVT.

The chain employs TRBV28 and TRBJ1-1; TRBD1 might be the D (5 bases). The CDR3 is made up of 16 amino acids. V lost 0 bases and J lost 3, with 14 bases in between. Germline V gene lookup returns CDR1 MDHEN and CDR2 SYDVKM. The CDR3 nucleotides are TGTGCCAGCAGTTTATGGGGGGGGAGTATGGACACTGAAGCTTTCTTT. Protein: CASSLWGGSMDTEAFF.

This rearrangement joins TRBV28 to TRBJ2-1, with TRBD1 identical over 7 bases. V dropped 5 bases and J dropped 15; count of bases not matched to a gene: 16. The CDR3 contains 14 residues. Germline CDR1 and CDR2: MDHEN and SYDVKM. The CDR3, as DNA: TGTGCCAGCAGTCTTACTAGTGAAGGGGGCCAGGGGTTCTTC. Its translation is CASSLTSEGGQGFF.

This chain uses TRBV5-1 with TRBJ2-3; 9 bases line up with TRBD2. CDR1 and CDR2 from the germline V gene are SGHRS and YFSETQ. This CDR3 region has 15 residues. V lost 3 bases to trimming and J lost 3 bases; unmatched junction nucleotides: 5. The CDR3 region has the DNA TGCGCCAGCAGCTCCCAGACTAGCGGAACAGATACGCAGTATTTT. This translates into CASSSQTSGTDTQYF.

This chain links TRBV19 with TRBJ2-7; possible D gene TRBD2, 6 bases. The CDR3 covers 16 residues. Trimming cost V 1 base and J 1 base, with 14 bases left between them. Looked up from germline, CDR1 is LNHDA and CDR2 is SQIVND (reference sequence). CDR3 nucleotide sequence: TGTGCCAGTAGTATAGGTCTAGCGTATTATTCCTACGAGCAGTACTTC. It is translated as CASSIGLAYYSYEQYF.

This clone showed up just once. The chain employs TRBV28 and TRBJ2-7; 7 bases agree with TRBD2. Germline CDR1 reads MDHEN; CDR2 reads SYDVKM. The length of the CDR3 is 14 residues. V lost 6 bases and J lost 2; bases outside the gene matches: 7. CDR3 sequence (DNA): TGTGCCAGCAGGGGAAGCGGGGCAACCTACGAGCAGTACTTC. Translation: CASRGSGATYEQYF.

The V and J genes are TRBV6-5 and TRBJ2-3; D gene unclear. The germline CDR1 and CDR2 sequences are MNHEY and SVGAGI. Trimming removed 3 bases from V and 6 bases from J, with 16 bases in between. This CDR3 has 15 residues. CDR3 protein: CASSYSSFLPDTQYF. The CDR3, as DNA: TGTGCCAGCAGTTATAGCAGTTTCCTCCCCGATACGCAGTATTTT.

The chain uses TRBV7-8 and TRBJ2-7; the D gene is possibly TRBD2 (5 bases). V was clipped by 7 bases and J by 6 bases, with 19 bases between them. The CDR3 covers 14 residues. CDR1 SGHVS and CDR2 FQNEAQ come from the germline V gene. The CDR3 spells CASTPLIGSGEQYF. CDR3 in DNA: TGTGCCAGCACCCCCCTCATAGGGAGTGGCGAGCAGTACTTC.